This TCR beta chain comes out of a study of T cell repertoires in cytomegalovirus infection. Background on the study: Through public TCR beta signatures, both CMV infection and matching HLA type were indicated.

Details on this clonotype: Antigen unknown.

TCRdb re-called the reads through MiXCR, storing one row per CDR3 protein. This table has approximately 140,000 distinct CDR3 sequences, 6.5% appearing once. The study's findings and limits: Clonotypes of TCR beta that were HLA-C-restricted and CMV-specific dominated the ex vivo response.

The clonotype originates from a human donor in good health (CMV status not recorded). Some clones in this sample may be carry-over from other donors' samples. The sequenced sample was PBMCs.

The CDR3 DNA sequence: TGTGCCAGCAGTTTTGGCAGCAACGCTTATGGCTACACCTTC. This gives the protein CASSFGSNAYGYTF. This sequence joins TRBV12-3 or TRBV12-4 and TRBJ1-2; D call uncertain. CDR3 length equals 14 residues. V was trimmed by 3 bases and J by 5 bases, leaving 13 bases between them.